These T cell receptor beta chains were read from a single sample in a study of blood T cell repertoires in COVID-19. Profiled with immunoSEQ multiplex PCR; TCRdb holds only in-frame clones, not every one. This sample carries fewer than 200,000 clones, about 86% of them seen once, and the ten largest clones take 9.5% to 13%. What was sequenced was peripheral blood. These TCRs come from a man between 65 and 85 years old with active or convalescent COVID-19. Both conserved end residues are part of each CDR3. D genes are given only for firm matches. Not all rows give a size; the values are once, few, many and, for expanded clones, a class.

CDR3nt	CDR3aa	d_gene	v_gene	j_gene	abundance
TGTGCCAGCAGCTTAAGTTGGGGAAGTTCGGGGACTGAAGCTTTCTTT	CASSLSWGSSGTEAFF	.	TRBV11-2	TRBJ1-1	.
TGTGCCAGCACCATTGACACAGCTCCAAGTCAGCCCCAGCATTTT	CASTIDTAPSQPQHF	.	TRBV7-2	TRBJ1-5	once
TGTGCCAGCAGTTTATCCGTGACAGACCTCTTTAACTATGGCTACACCTTC	CASSLSVTDLFNYGYTF	.	TRBV27	TRBJ1-2	.
TGCGCCAGCAGATCGGGACTAGCGGGGGAAGAGACCCAGTACTTC	CASRSGLAGEETQYF	TRBD2	TRBV5-1	TRBJ2-5	.
TGTGCCAGCAGTGAAAAATTTTTCCGGGGGCTGTTTTTT	CASSEKFFRGLFF	.	TRBV6-1	TRBJ2-2	.
TGTGCCAGCAGCCGGAGGGCTGGCGATAATTCACCCCTCCACTTT	CASSRRAGDNSPLHF	.	TRBV3-1/TRBV3-2	TRBJ1-6	.
TGTGCCAGCTTCCCGTTGGGGCAGGCCAATTCCTACGAGCAGTACTTC	CASFPLGQANSYEQYF	.	TRBV7-2	TRBJ2-7	.
TGTGCCAGCAGTTACTCGAGGAGAACTGAAGCTTTCTTT	CASSYSRRTEAFF	.	TRBV6-2/TRBV6-3	TRBJ1-1	once
TGCGCCAGCAGCCAAGAGCAGGGGAGTAGGACCGGGGAGCTGTTTTTT	CASSQEQGSRTGELFF	.	TRBV4-3	TRBJ2-2	.
TGTGCCAGCAGCCGAGAACAGGCCATTTCTATCTATGGCTACACCTTC	CASSREQAISIYGYTF	.	TRBV7-9	TRBJ1-2	.
TGTGCCAGCACAAGGACAGGGGTTGATGGCTACACCTTC	CASTRTGVDGYTF	TRBD1	TRBV18	TRBJ1-2	.
TGTGCCAGCAGCTTAGGCATCCGGAGCTCCTACAATGAGCAGTTCTTC	CASSLGIRSSYNEQFF	.	TRBV7-6	TRBJ2-1	.
TGTGCCAGCAGTTCCCTCCGGGAGACACGTTACGAGCAGTACTTC	CASSSLRETRYEQYF	.	TRBV28	TRBJ2-7	few
TGTGCCAGCTCAGCTACAGGGGGCAATCAGCCCCAGCATTTT	CASSATGGNQPQHF	TRBD1	TRBV18	TRBJ1-5	once
TGTGCCAGCAGCCCTTGGACAGGAAACAATCAGCCCCAGCATTTT	CASSPWTGNNQPQHF	TRBD1	TRBV7-2	TRBJ1-5	.
TGCGCCAGCAGTGGCGAGACCCAGTACTTC	CASSGETQYF	.	TRBV5-1	TRBJ2-5	.
TGTGCCAGCTCACCCATGACAATGGCAGGTTTGACAGATACGCAGTATTTT	CASSPMTMAGLTDTQYF	.	TRBV18	TRBJ2-3	.
TGTGCCAGCAGCTTGGAACAGGGAGAAGCTTTCTTT	CASSLEQGEAFF	.	TRBV7-8	TRBJ1-1	.
TGTGCCAGTAGCCTCCCTTTTCAGACCCAGTACTTC	CASSLPFQTQYF	.	TRBV19	TRBJ2-5	.
TGTGCCAGCAGCCCCCCGGGACTACCGTCCACAGATACGCAGTATTTT	CASSPPGLPSTDTQYF	TRBD2	TRBV7-3	TRBJ2-3	.
TGTGCCAGCAGCTTCAGAGGGCTCACAGATACGCAGTATTTT	CASSFRGLTDTQYF	.	TRBV5-4	TRBJ2-3	.
TGTGCCAGCAGTACACAGGGGACGAACACTGAAGCTTTCTTT	CASSTQGTNTEAFF	TRBD1	TRBV6-5	TRBJ1-1	.
TGTGCCAGCAGGAGCGCCGGGGAGGGCACAGATACGCAGTATTTT	CASRSAGEGTDTQYF	.	TRBV6-5	TRBJ2-3	.
TGTGCCAGCAGCACAGGGTACAATGAGCAGTTCTTC	CASSTGYNEQFF	.	TRBV12-3/TRBV12-4	TRBJ2-1	.
TGTGCCAGCAGCGTACGTGGGCAGCGGGGTTCTGGAAACACCATATATTTT	CASSVRGQRGSGNTIYF	.	TRBV3-1/TRBV3-2	TRBJ1-3	.
TGTGCCACCGGGACTCAAAACACCGGGGAGCTGTTTTTT	CATGTQNTGELFF	.	TRBV28	TRBJ2-2	.
TGTGCCAGCAGCGTAGGCTTGGAGGGGTATGGCTACACCTTC	CASSVGLEGYGYTF	.	TRBV9	TRBJ1-2	once